A selection of T cell receptor beta chains follows, all from one sample in a study of vaccination and CD4 T cells after COVID-19. TCRdb processed the PCR reads anew with MiXCR; each CDR3 protein has one entry. This sample has some 7,300 distinct CDR3 sequences, with 35% to 50% found just once. Antigen specificity for these receptors is unknown. Sequenced input: CD4+ T cells from blood, cultured in vitro. The receptors here all came from a human donor in good health. Each CDR3 is given without its conserved first and last residue. Each record gives: CDR3 length, clone size, V gene, CDR3 protein. Clone size is given for some rows only: seen once, a few or many times, or a class if the clone is expanded.

CDR3 length: 11; clone size: -; V gene: TRBV9; CDR3 protein: ASSVEDRGTQY
CDR3 length: 12; clone size: few; V gene: TRBV7-9; CDR3 protein: ASSPQGLYTEAF
CDR3 length: 12; clone size: -; V gene: TRBV6-4; CDR3 protein: ASSLESGSTEAF
CDR3 length: 12; clone size: -; V gene: TRBV5-1; CDR3 protein: ASRPDRQFYGYT
CDR3 length: 11; clone size: large; V gene: TRBV20-1; CDR3 protein: SASGTPEGGYT
CDR3 length: 11; clone size: few; V gene: TRBV27; CDR3 protein: ASSKGQLYEQY
CDR3 length: 12; clone size: -; V gene: TRBV27; CDR3 protein: ASSMPGQGCEQY
CDR3 length: 14; clone size: -; V gene: TRBV20-1; CDR3 protein: SARDHEGGRGNIQY
CDR3 length: 13; clone size: -; V gene: TRBV27; CDR3 protein: ASSLSSGDGYGYT
CDR3 length: 12; clone size: few; V gene: TRBV7-2; CDR3 protein: ASSLTSGGETQY
CDR3 length: 15; clone size: -; V gene: TRBV6-1; CDR3 protein: ASRPRSGTSGPNEQF
CDR3 length: 16; clone size: -; V gene: TRBV12-3/TRBV12-4; CDR3 protein: ASSLELAGGPRYNEQF
CDR3 length: 12; clone size: -; V gene: TRBV24-1; CDR3 protein: ATSDSGRANVLT
CDR3 length: 12; clone size: -; V gene: TRBV4-1; CDR3 protein: ASSQEGTNYGYT
CDR3 length: 12; clone size: -; V gene: TRBV11-2; CDR3 protein: ASSLGAGNTEAF
CDR3 length: 11; clone size: -; V gene: TRBV12-3/TRBV12-4; CDR3 protein: ASSPTVHTEAF
CDR3 length: 15; clone size: few; V gene: TRBV6-5; CDR3 protein: ASSYSKQGARTDTQY
CDR3 length: 12; clone size: -; V gene: TRBV20-1; CDR3 protein: SARSGAQSYEQY
CDR3 length: 15; clone size: -; V gene: TRBV28; CDR3 protein: ASSLGYPGVYNSPLH
CDR3 length: 10; clone size: -; V gene: TRBV30; CDR3 protein: ASETGGTEAF
CDR3 length: 14; clone size: few; V gene: TRBV20-1; CDR3 protein: SATNSQGLGNQPQH
CDR3 length: 10; clone size: -; V gene: TRBV6-1; CDR3 protein: ASISTVYGYT
CDR3 length: 13; clone size: -; V gene: TRBV19; CDR3 protein: ASRRDRSSYNEQF
CDR3 length: 12; clone size: few; V gene: TRBV20-1; CDR3 protein: SARDPRGRGELF
CDR3 length: 10; clone size: few; V gene: TRBV20-1; CDR3 protein: SPGGGDYGYT
CDR3 length: 11; clone size: few; V gene: TRBV20-1; CDR3 protein: SARMTSTDTQY
CDR3 length: 11; clone size: -; V gene: TRBV6-1; CDR3 protein: AGPGHPNQPQH
CDR3 length: 12; clone size: -; V gene: TRBV10-3; CDR3 protein: AISERGQGYEQY
CDR3 length: 11; clone size: medium-sized; V gene: TRBV27; CDR3 protein: ASSLLGINGYT
CDR3 length: 10; clone size: -; V gene: TRBV7-9; CDR3 protein: AKLEINYGYT
CDR3 length: 14; clone size: -; V gene: TRBV7-3; CDR3 protein: ASSLYPSGGYNEQF
CDR3 length: 13; clone size: -; V gene: TRBV27; CDR3 protein: ASSALPGANEKLF
CDR3 length: 13; clone size: few; V gene: TRBV7-2; CDR3 protein: ASSNRDTYNSPLH
CDR3 length: 12; clone size: few; V gene: TRBV6-1; CDR3 protein: ASSEVMKRSPLH
CDR3 length: 11; clone size: -; V gene: TRBV12-3/TRBV12-4; CDR3 protein: ASRSFGGQPQH
CDR3 length: 13; clone size: -; V gene: TRBV6-5; CDR3 protein: ASSYRQGPTQPQH
CDR3 length: 13; clone size: few; V gene: TRBV20-1; CDR3 protein: SARVTGAGANVLT
CDR3 length: 9; clone size: -; V gene: TRBV25-1; CDR3 protein: ASSLNTEAF
CDR3 length: 12; clone size: -; V gene: TRBV20-1; CDR3 protein: SAREPVGNSPLH
CDR3 length: 12; clone size: -; V gene: TRBV7-9; CDR3 protein: ASSLGDSYYEQY
CDR3 length: 11; clone size: few; V gene: TRBV2; CDR3 protein: ASSPSLGSPLH
CDR3 length: 10; clone size: few; V gene: TRBV30; CDR3 protein: AWSVARRGYT